This T cell receptor (beta chain) was found in a study of T-cell memory formation after mild COVID-19. Germline-derived CDR1 and CDR2 are MNHEY and SMNVEV (reference sequence). Trimming removed 5 bases at V and 2 bases at J, with 10 bases between. The CDR3 is 14 amino acids. Employing constant-segment primers, 5'RACE generated TCR alpha and TCR beta cDNA libraries bearing sample barcodes and UMIs. Using its own MiXCR run on the 5' RACE reads, TCRdb lists one record per CDR3 protein. The sample contains fewer than 110,000 distinct CDR3 sequences, approximately 15% of which appear only once. Concerning this clonotype: No antigen is known for it.

Study-wide points: Day 37-peaking second-wave clones had unconfirmed SARS-CoV-2 specificity.

The sample was PBMCs or a T cell subset sorted from them (not recorded which). This TCR was sampled from a man younger than 30 who had mild COVID-19 (a few samples of this study predate the infection). Cell type and time point are not known. The V call is TRBV27, the J call TRBJ1-5; perhaps TRBD1 as D (6 bases). CDR3 bases: TGTGCCAGCAGTACCAGGGGCGGCAATCAGCCCCAGCATTTT. Residues: CASSTRGGNQPQHF.